This T cell receptor beta chain was recovered during a study of blood T cell repertoires in COVID-19. Overall study context: Collection of acute and convalescent COVID-19 samples took place in the United States, Italy and Spain. Sample material is recorded as cDNA or gDNA derived from T cells, B-cell-depleted T cells, or PBMCs.

This clone came up a few times. This CDR3 region has 15 residues. Germline assignment: CDR1 SGHRS and CDR2 YFSETQ. The trim removed 6 bases at V and 3 bases at J, leaving 8 bases unmatched. Per the original data handling: Reference gene primer amplification in the assay estimated nucleated cell counts. The repertoire was sequenced with immunoSEQ multiplex PCR; TCRdb's copy has only in-frame clones and lacks some. V and J calls and clone size are given by that table; D and trimming were obtained from the DNA. Of about 85,000 clones listed, approximately 84% are singletons. The specimen was peripheral blood. This TCR was recovered from a human donor in a cohort sampled during active COVID-19. This chain uses TRBV5-1 with TRBJ2-2, with 7 bases fitting TRBD2. The CDR3 loop is CASKPAGWDTGELFF. CDR3 in DNA: TGCGCCAGCAAACCAGCGGGGTGGGACACCGGGGAGCTGTTTTTT.